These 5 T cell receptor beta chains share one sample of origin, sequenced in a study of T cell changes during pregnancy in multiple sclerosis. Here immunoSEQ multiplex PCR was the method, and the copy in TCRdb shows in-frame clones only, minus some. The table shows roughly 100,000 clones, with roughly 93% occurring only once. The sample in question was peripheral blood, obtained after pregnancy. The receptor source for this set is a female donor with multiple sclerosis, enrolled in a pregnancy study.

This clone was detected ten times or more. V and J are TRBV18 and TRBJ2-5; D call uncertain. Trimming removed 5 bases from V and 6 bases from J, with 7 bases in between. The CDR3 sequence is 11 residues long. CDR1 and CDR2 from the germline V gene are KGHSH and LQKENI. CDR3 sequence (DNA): TGTGCCAGCTCAAAGGAGAAGACCCAGTACTTC. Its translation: CASSKEKTQYF.

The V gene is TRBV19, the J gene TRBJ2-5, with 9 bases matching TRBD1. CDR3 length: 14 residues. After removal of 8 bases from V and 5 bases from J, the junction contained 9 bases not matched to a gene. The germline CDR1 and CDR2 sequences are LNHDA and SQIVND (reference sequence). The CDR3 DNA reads TGTGCCAGTCTGGACAGGGGAGTCGGGGAGACCCAGTACTTC. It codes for CASLDRGVGETQYF.

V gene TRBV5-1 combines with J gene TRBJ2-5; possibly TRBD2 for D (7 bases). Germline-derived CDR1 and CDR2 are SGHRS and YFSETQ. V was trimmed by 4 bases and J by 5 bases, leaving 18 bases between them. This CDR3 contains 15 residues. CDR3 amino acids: CASSPVRGGRETQYF. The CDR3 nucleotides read TGCGCCAGCAGCCCAGTAAGGGGGGGCCGGGAGACCCAGTACTTC.

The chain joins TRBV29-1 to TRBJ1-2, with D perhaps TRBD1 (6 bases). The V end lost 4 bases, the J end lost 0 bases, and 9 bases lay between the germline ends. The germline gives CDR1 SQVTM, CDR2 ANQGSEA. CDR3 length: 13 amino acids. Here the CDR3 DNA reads TGCAGCGTTGGACAGGAGCCTAACTATGGCTACACCTTC. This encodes CSVGQEPNYGYTF.

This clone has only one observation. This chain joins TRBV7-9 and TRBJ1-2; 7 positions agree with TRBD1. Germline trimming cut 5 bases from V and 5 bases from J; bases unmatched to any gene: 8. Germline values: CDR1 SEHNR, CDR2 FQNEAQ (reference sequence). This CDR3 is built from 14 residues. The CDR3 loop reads CASSPGQELYGYTF. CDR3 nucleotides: TGTGCCAGCAGCCCCGGACAGGAACTTTATGGCTACACCTTC.